The sequence of this T cell receptor (beta chain) was determined in a study of shared clonotypes between healthy human individuals. At the level of the study: Three plates were used per donor for CD4 naive, three for CD4 memory, two for CD8 naive and one for CD8 memory.

TCRdb's copy holds only in-frame clones and misses some; the assay was immunoSEQ multiplex PCR. This sample has hundreds of thousands of clones, with about 95% found just once. CD8 cells classed as naive were CD45RO-negative and positively selected for CCR7, excluding terminally differentiated effector memory CD45RA+ cells. Adult donors, all healthy and HIV-negative, had no recent acute infections or vaccinations. The CDR3 runs to 15 residues. Germline V gene sequence: CDR1 MNHEY, CDR2 SVGAGI. V was pared by 5 bases and J by 8 bases, with 11 bases of the junction left unmatched. This sequence joins TRBV6-5 and TRBJ2-3; the match to TRBD2 covers 9 bases. Sequencing was performed on naive CD8+ T cells sorted from blood. This receptor was obtained from a woman aged 30 to 39 in good health. In DNA form, the CDR3 reads TGTGCCAGCAGTCCCTACAGCGGGAGGCCGGCTACGCAGTATTTT. This translates into CASSPYSGRPATQYF.